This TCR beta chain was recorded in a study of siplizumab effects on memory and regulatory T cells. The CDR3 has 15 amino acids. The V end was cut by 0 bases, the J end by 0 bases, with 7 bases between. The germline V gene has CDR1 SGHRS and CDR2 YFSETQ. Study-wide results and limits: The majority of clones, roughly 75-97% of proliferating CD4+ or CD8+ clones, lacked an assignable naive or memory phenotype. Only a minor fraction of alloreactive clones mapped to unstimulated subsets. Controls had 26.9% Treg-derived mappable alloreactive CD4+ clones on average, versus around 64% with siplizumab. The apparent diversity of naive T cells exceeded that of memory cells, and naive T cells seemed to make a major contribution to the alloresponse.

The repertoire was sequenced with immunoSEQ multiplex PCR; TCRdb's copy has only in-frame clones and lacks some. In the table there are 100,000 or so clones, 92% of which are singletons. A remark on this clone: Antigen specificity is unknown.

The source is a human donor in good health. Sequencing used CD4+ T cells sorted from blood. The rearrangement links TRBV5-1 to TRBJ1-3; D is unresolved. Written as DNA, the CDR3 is TGCGCCAGCAGCTTGGGGCAGATCTCTGGAAACACCATATATTTT. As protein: CASSLGQISGNTIYF.